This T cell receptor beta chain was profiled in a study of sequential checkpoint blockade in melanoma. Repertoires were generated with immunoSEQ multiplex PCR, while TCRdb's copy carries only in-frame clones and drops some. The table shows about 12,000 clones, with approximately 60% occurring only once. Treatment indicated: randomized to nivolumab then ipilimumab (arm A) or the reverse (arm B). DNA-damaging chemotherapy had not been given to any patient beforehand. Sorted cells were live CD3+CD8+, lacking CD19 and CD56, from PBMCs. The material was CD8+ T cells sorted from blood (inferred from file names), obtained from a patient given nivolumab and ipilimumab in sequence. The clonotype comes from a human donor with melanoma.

The CDR3 reads CASSLYGPGNEQFF. The CDR3 DNA follows: TGTGCCAGCAGCTTATACGGACCGGGGAATGAGCAGTTCTTC. The chain couples TRBV7-9 to TRBJ2-1; D possibly corresponds to TRBD2 (5 bases). Per the germline V gene, CDR1 is SEHNR and CDR2 is FQNEAQ (reference sequence). V lost 2 bases and J 7 bases, leaving 12 bases between the germline ends. The CDR3 consists of 14 residues.